A few counts support the clone carrying this TCR beta chain. What it binds is not known. The data were obtained in a study of response to subunit inactivated influenza vaccine. Whole-study results and caveats: Each seasonal influenza vaccination, the authors suggested, recruits few new T cells.

Germline CDR1 MDHEN, CDR2 SYDVKM. The V gene end was trimmed by 5 bases and the J gene end by 3 bases; junction bases not matched to a gene: 4. CDR3 length equals 15 residues. TCRdb ran MiXCR on the RT-PCR reads and lists one entry per CDR3 protein. The sample has about 500,000 distinct CDR3 sequences, less than 7.5% seen once. The rearrangement uses TRBV28 and TRBJ2-6, with 7 bases fitting TRBD1. The TCR comes from a man between 50 and 69 years old who received an inactivated influenza vaccine. Material: PBMCs from blood, obtained about 24 months after vaccination. The CDR3: CASSQQGIGANVLTF. CDR3 DNA: TGTGCCAGCAGTCAACAGGGGATTGGGGCCAACGTCCTGACTTTC.